This T cell receptor beta chain was profiled in a study of patients and donors after allogeneic stem cell transplantation (dated by TCRdb to 2018 to 2021). The method behind the library was RT-PCR. Sequencing relied on a NextSeq 550. Through fastp at Q25 and MiXCR, TCRdb rebuilt clones from the public reads, retaining in-frame beta chains. Each entry merges the rows of one CDR3 protein and shows their most common DNA and genes. In all, the sample holds about a million distinct CDR3 sequences, and about a sixth of those were seen once. The leading ten clones occupy 6% of the sample. A word on this clonotype: This receptor's antigen is unknown. Base quality data are lacking; no much larger clone is found one base away.

From V the trimming removes 8 bases and from J it removes 4 bases, while the gene matches leave 7 bases of the junction unaccounted for. The CDR3 spans 16 residues, from the cysteine through the phenylalanine. Of all the DNA, just the CDR3 is kept, 48 bases in frame from base 1. The sample comprised blood, either unsorted or a sorted T cell fraction (not recorded which). This sequence originates from a human donor who was either an allogeneic HSCT recipient or a stem cell or donor lymphocyte infusion donor (not recorded which). It is not recorded whose cells these are; they may come from a transplant donor. This chain is built from TRBV12-3 or TRBV12-4 and TRBJ2-1; 14 bases in the junction line up with TRBD2. The bases are TGTGCCAGCTCCTCTCGGACTAGCGGGAGGTACAATGAGCAGTTCTTC. It codes for CASSSRTSGRYNEQFF.